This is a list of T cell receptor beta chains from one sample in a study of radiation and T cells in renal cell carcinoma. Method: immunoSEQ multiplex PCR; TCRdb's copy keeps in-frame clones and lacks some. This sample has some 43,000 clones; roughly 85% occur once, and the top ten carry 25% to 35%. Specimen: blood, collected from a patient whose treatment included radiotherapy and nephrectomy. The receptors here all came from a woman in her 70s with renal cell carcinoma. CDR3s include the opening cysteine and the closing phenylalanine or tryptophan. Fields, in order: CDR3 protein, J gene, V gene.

CASSQDPASGGVNEQFF | TRBJ2-1 | TRBV4-1
CAWGGLAYEQYF | TRBJ2-7 | TRBV30
CASSSRRGERTDTQYF | TRBJ2-3 | TRBV9
CASSFGSSRYEQYF | TRBJ2-7 | TRBV12-1
CASSAGEGPYGYTF | TRBJ1-2 | TRBV7-2
CAGRGLAGELFF | TRBJ2-2 | TRBV30
CASSVAGENTEAFF | TRBJ1-1 | TRBV9
CASSLGQGREAFF | TRBJ1-1 | TRBV5-1
CASSPQRNEQFF | TRBJ2-1 | TRBV18
CASSEIAPEAFF | TRBJ1-1 | TRBV2
CASSYWASGRAYEQYF | TRBJ2-7 | TRBV7-9
CASSFYGGPNEQFF | TRBJ2-1 | TRBV7-2
CASSLSGSYTEAFF | TRBJ1-1 | TRBV27
CASSVAKRTGGLDEQFF | TRBJ2-1 | TRBV9
CASSRTGGSGELFF | TRBJ2-2 | TRBV6-6
CASSPRDIADWNYGYTF | TRBJ1-2 | TRBV11-2
CASSYVASQPQHF | TRBJ1-5 | TRBV6-5
CASSMGSSGRRGETQYF | TRBJ2-5 | TRBV5-4
CASSSTGLGNNEQFF | TRBJ2-1 | TRBV27
CASSEAGPQHF | TRBJ1-5 | TRBV6-1
CASARTGVNQPQHF | TRBJ1-5 | TRBV19
CASSVRGGSPYGYTF | TRBJ1-2 | TRBV6-1
CASTEGTGNTIYF | TRBJ1-3 | TRBV10-1
CASSFGGEFTEAFF | TRBJ1-1 | TRBV7-8
CASRAVESYEQYF | TRBJ2-7 | TRBV5-1
CASSPNRGGTEAFF | TRBJ1-1 | TRBV9
CASSLEGRGQRTDTQYF | TRBJ2-3 | TRBV5-1
CASSLGTLAERGEQYF | TRBJ2-7 | TRBV5-1
CASSSQGVISPLHF | TRBJ1-6 | TRBV5-1
CASSDRLLSTDTQYF | TRBJ2-3 | TRBV7-6
CASSLSDIRAQYF | TRBJ2-3 | TRBV27
CASSPWDSALYEQYF | TRBJ2-7 | TRBV9
CARSEQGAPGPRSPLHF | TRBJ1-6 | TRBV5-3